The present TCR beta chain was sequenced within a study of early T cells in non-severe SARS-CoV-2 infection. Study at large: Unsorted whole-blood RNA was sequenced in bulk, leaving chains unpaired. Study results and limitations: Database matching using VDJdb favored anti-spike CD8 responses, with private and CD4 specificities left missing.

The CDR3 covers 15 residues. In germline, CDR1 is KGHDR, CDR2 SFDVKD. The ends were cut back, 5 bases at V and 1 base at J, with 12 bases in the middle. Separate cDNA molecules each had unique molecular identifiers attached to them. In TCRdb, the 5' RACE reads were re-called with MiXCR into one record per CDR3 protein. The sample includes some 80,000 distinct CDR3 sequences, roughly 10% seen only once; the top ten take 8% to 8.5%. Of note for this clonotype: What it binds is unknown.

The sample here was whole blood, taken at baseline. This sequence was found in an adult who was a healthcare worker with PCR-confirmed SARS-CoV-2 infection or an uninfected control (not recorded which). The J gene is TRBJ2-3, the V gene TRBV24-1, with D possibly matching TRBD2 (5 bases). CDR3: CATSGVAHGTDTQYF. The CDR3 nucleotides read TGTGCCACCAGTGGTGTAGCGCATGGCACAGATACGCAGTATTTT.